This T cell receptor beta chain was identified during a study of beta chain features in type 1 diabetes (dated by TCRdb to the late 2010s). Regarding the study in general: Mean age, gender distribution, total cell number and subset yield did not differ between patients and healthy donors. Whereas all 28 donors provided naive and central memory subsets, regulatory and stem cell-like memory subsets were isolated from just 8 patients and about eight healthy donors. Across all samples, 107,917,701 sorted cells were examined, and cell number per subset correlated strongly with RNA yield. The study compared the TCRB repertoires of sorted circulating CD4+ T cell subsets in recently diagnosed type 1 diabetes patients with those in matched healthy donors. Here is what the overall study found, with its caveats: Because cDNA was sequenced instead of genomic DNA, highly expressing activated cells could be over-represented, though the groups showed no difference in activation or CD3 levels. Type 1 diabetes patients showed a moderate but significant shortening of TCRB CDR3 length in all four CD4+ subsets. The naive, central memory and regulatory TCRB repertoires appeared to resemble one another more closely among patients than among healthy donors. Because small numbers of individuals were included in the HLA sub-analyses, any influence of HLA type on TCRB rearrangement was left unresolved. Patients with type 1 diabetes made fewer insertions and deleted more nucleotides at VDJ recombination sites, implying thymic rearrangement abnormalities. PCR might favor shorter templates, but patient and control samples were amplified and corrected together, so any skew would affect both groups equally.

The entire amount of isolated RNA was reverse transcribed using the High Capacity cDNA Reverse Transcription Kit, so the sequenced TCRB transcripts were expressed ones. Naive, central memory and regulatory T cell samples underwent deep immunoSEQ sequencing, averaging around 3.6 million total reads per sample. Sorted cells were lysed in RLT buffer and RNA was extracted with DNase-treated RNeasy Micro or Mini kits, depending on cell number. To prevent cross-contamination, every cell subset was processed on its own, while patient and healthy donor samples were processed together. The immunoSEQ multiplex PCR was used to amplify TCRB sequences from cDNA, generating 87-bp fragments that spanned the CDR3 region. Sequencing of the amplicons was done on the Illumina HiSeq platform. The authors processed their data as follows. PCR bias was computationally corrected using synthetic template baselines, reads within Hamming distance 2 were collapsed, and singletons that could not be merged were discarded. By aligning reads against IMGT, V, D and J genes, CDR3 length, and insertions or deletions at six rearrangement sites were assigned. Within each subset, clonotype counts were normalized to sorted cell number, and only after that were true diversity and Gini coefficients computed with the tcR R package. The overlap coefficient, calculated on TCRB nucleotide sequences, was used to measure repertoire sharing. As a proxy for the pre-selection repertoire, out-of-frame TCRB sequences from naive cells were analyzed. In TCRdb, the immuneACCESS table is reduced to in-frame sequences with V and J assigned. These tables do not hold every clone; where another copy was compared, an unresolved V gene accounts for under half, and the others remain unexplained. That table gives V, J and clone size, and the DNA gave D and trimming. The table for this sample lists under 400,000 clones; around 12% of them were counted only once. The ten biggest clones cover approximately 0.011% of the sample.

With respect to this clone: What antigen it recognizes has not been identified. Per-base quality was not reported, and no clone a single base away is much larger than it.

The CDR3 runs 13 residues from the cysteine to the phenylalanine. The kept DNA is CDR3 alone, 39 bases in frame from the first base. The junction shows trimming of 4 bases on V and 5 bases on J, and the gene matches do not reach 5 bases of it. CDR1 and CDR2 (SGHNT, YYREEE) derive from the germline V gene (reference sequence). Each donor gave one peripheral blood draw, roughly 0.11 L on average, collected into heparinised tubes. Using a panel that included CD45RO, CCR7, CD25, CD127, CD95 and CD27, naive, central memory, regulatory and stem cell-like memory CD4+ T cells were sorted on a BD FACSAria II. A purity above 95% was achieved for all sorted populations. PBMCs were isolated right away by Lymphoprep density gradient centrifugation and were stained directly, without culture. To minimize batch effects, samples were stained and sorted in pairs, one healthy donor with one patient per experiment.

The sample consisted of naive CD4+ T cells from blood. Explained via the paper, the cell subset or site label denotes: true naive CD4+ T cells. The chain is assembled from TRBV5-4 and TRBJ1-1; TRBD1 fits 7 bases in the junction. This TCR derives from a woman younger than 35 with type 1 diabetes. The CDR3 has the sequence CASSLQGRTEAFF. The DNA sequence follows: TGTGCCAGCAGCCTACAGGGGAGGACTGAAGCTTTCTTT.